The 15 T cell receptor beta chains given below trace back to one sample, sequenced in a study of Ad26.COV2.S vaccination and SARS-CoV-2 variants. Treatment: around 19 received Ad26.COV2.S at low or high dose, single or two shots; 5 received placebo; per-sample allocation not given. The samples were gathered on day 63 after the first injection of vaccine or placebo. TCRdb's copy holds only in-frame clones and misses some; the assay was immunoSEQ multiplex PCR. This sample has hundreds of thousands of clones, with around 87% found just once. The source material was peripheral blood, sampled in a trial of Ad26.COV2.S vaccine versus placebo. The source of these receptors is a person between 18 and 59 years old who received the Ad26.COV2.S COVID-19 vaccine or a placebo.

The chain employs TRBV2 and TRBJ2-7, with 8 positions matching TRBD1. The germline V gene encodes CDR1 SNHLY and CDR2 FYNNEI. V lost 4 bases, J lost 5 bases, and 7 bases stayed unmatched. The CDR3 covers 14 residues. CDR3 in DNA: TGTGCCAGCAGTGTAGGCAGGGGGCCCAACGAGCAGTACTTC. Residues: CASSVGRGPNEQYF.

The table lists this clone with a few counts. The chain's CDR3 is CAISESSQPQHF. For the CDR3, the DNA is TGTGCCATCAGTGAGTCGAGTCAGCCCCAGCATTTT. The gene calls are TRBV10-3 and TRBJ1-5, with unresolved D. Germline V lookup: CDR1 ENHRY, CDR2 SYGVKD. The CDR3 is 12 residues long. The V and J ends lost 0 bases and 6 bases respectively, with 3 bases between them.

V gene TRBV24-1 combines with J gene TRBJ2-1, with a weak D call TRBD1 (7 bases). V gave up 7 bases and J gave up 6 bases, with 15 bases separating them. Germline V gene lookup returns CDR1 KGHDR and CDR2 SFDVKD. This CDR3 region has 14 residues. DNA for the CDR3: TGTGCCACCAGCCAGGGGGGAGTTTCCAATGAGCAGTTCTTC. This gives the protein CATSQGGVSNEQFF.

CDR3: CASSSGGNQPQHF. The CDR3 DNA reads TGTGCCAGCAGCTCTGGGGGCAATCAGCCCCAGCATTTT. The J gene is TRBJ1-5, the V gene TRBV13; D gene unclear. V was pared by 4 bases and J by 2 bases, with 6 bases between. The CDR3 sequence is 13 residues long. Germline V CDR1 and CDR2: PRHDT, FYEKMQ (reference sequence).

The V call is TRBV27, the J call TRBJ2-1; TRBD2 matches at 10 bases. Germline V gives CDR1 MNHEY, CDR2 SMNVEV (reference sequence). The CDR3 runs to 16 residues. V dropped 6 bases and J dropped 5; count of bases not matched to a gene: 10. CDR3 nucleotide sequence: TGTGCCAGCAGCCGCATCGGACTAGCGGCCGACAATGAGCAGTTCTTC. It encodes CASSRIGLAADNEQFF.

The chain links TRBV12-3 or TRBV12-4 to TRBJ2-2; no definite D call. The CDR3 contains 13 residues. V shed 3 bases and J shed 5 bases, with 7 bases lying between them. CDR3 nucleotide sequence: TGTGCCAGCAGTTTCTTCCAGACCGGGGAGCTGTTTTTT. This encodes CASSFFQTGELFF.

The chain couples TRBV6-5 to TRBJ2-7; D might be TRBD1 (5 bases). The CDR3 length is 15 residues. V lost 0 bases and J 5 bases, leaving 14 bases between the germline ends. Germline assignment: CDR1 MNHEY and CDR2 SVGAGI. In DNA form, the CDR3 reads TGTGCCAGCAGTTACTCCGGACACACGGAAAACGAGCAGTACTTC. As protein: CASSYSGHTENEQYF.

The CDR3 DNA follows: TGTGCCACCCACCGACGAGGGACCTACGAGCAGTACTTC. It translates to CATHRRGTYEQYF. The chain couples TRBV5-8 to TRBJ2-7; D perhaps matches TRBD2 (5 bases). CDR3 length: 13 residues. CDR1 and CDR2 (germline): SGHTS, YDEGEE. V was clipped by 9 bases and J by 2 bases, with 15 bases between them.

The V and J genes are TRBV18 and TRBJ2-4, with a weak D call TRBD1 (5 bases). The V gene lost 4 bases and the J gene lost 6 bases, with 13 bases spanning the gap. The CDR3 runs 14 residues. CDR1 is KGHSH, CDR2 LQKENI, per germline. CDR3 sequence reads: CASSLTGELNIQYF. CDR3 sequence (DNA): TGTGCCAGCTCACTTACAGGAGAACTAAACATTCAGTACTTC.

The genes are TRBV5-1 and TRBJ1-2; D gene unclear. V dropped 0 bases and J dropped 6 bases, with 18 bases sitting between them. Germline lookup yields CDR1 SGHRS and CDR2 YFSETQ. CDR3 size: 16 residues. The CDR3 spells CASSLGIVSGKDGYTF. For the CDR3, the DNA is TGCGCCAGCAGCTTGGGGATTGTCAGCGGGAAGGATGGCTACACCTTC.

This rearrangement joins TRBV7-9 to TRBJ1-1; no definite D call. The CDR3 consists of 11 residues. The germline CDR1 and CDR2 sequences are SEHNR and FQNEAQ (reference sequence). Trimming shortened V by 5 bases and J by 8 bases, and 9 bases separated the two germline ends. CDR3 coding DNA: TGTGCCAGCAGCCTTGGCAGGGAAGCTTTCTTT. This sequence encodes CASSLGREAFF.

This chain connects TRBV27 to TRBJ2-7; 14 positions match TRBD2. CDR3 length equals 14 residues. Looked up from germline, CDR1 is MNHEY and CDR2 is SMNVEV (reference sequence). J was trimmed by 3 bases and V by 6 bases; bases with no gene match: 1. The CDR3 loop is CASSGLAGGYEQYF. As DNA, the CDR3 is TGTGCCAGCAGCGGACTAGCGGGGGGCTACGAGCAGTACTTC.

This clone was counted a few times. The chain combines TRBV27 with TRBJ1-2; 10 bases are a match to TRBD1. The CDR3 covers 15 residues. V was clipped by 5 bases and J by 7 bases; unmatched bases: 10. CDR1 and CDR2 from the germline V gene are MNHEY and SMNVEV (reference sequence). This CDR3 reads CASSLAGTGVFGYTF. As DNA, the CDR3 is TGTGCCAGCAGTCTCGCCGGGACAGGGGTTTTTGGCTACACCTTC.

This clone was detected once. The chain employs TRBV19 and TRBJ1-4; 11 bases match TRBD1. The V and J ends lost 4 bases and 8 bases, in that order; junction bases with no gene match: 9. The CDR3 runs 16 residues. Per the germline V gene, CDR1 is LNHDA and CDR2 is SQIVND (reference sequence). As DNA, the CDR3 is TGTGCCAGTAGTACGAGAAAGGGGACAGGGGGAGAAAAACTGTTTTTT. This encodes CASSTRKGTGGEKLFF.

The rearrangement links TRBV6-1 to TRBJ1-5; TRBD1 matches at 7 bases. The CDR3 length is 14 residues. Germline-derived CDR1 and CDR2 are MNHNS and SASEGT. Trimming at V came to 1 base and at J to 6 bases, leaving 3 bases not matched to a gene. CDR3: CASSEGAGGQPQHF. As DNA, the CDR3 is TGTGCCAGCAGTGAAGGGGCAGGGGGTCAGCCCCAGCATTTT.